The sequence of this TCR beta chain was determined in a study of control samples from healthy donors and cancer patients (dated by TCRdb to the early 2020s). With regard to this clone: Its antigen remains undetermined. Per-base quality was not reported, and no clone a single base away is much larger than it.

A distance of 8 bases separates the germline ends of V and J, which lose 0 bases and 3 bases respectively. Measured from the cysteine to the phenylalanine, the CDR3 is 13 residues long. Only CDR3 DNA remains: 39 bases, in frame from the first base. Sequences GTSNPN (CDR1) and SVGIG (CDR2) are obtained from the germline V gene (reference sequence). The library was built by means of the immunoSEQ multiplex PCR assay. Drawn from immuneACCESS, this table holds only the in-frame rearrangements with V and J called that TCRdb kept. Clones are partly lost; checked studies trace under half to an unresolved V gene and leave the rest unexplained. In this sample the table shows about 18,000 clones, around 80% of which occur a single time. The ten largest clones add up to more than 25% of the sample.

This receptor was obtained from a man of 80 years or more with head and neck cancer. The receptor chain draws on TRBV30 and TRBJ1-2; the D segment could be TRBD1, given 6 matching bases. Source material: PBMCs. The DNA is as follows: TGTGCCTGGAGTGTACGACAGGACTATGGCTACACCTTC. Its protein reads: CAWSVRQDYGYTF.